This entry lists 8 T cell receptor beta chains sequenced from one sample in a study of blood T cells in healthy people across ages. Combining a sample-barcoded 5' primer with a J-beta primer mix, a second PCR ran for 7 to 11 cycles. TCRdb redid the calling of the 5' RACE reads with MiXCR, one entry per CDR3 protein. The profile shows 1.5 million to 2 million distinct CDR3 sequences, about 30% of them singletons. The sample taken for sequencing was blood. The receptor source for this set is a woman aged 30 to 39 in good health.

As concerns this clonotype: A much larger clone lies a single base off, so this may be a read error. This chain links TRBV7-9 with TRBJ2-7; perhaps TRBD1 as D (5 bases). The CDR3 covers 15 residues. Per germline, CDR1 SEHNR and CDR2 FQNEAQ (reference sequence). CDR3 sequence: CASSQGSRVPYEHYF. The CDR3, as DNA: TGTGCCAGCAGCCAAGGGTCCAGGGTGCCCTACGAGCACTACTTC.

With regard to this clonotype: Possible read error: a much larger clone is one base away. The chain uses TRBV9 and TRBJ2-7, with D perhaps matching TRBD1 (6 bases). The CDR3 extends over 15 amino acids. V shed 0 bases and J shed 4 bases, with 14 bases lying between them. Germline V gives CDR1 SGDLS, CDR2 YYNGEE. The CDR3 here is CASSVARDTVYEQYF. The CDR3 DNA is TGTGCCAGCAGCGTAGCTAGGGACACGGTTTACGAGCAGTACTTC.

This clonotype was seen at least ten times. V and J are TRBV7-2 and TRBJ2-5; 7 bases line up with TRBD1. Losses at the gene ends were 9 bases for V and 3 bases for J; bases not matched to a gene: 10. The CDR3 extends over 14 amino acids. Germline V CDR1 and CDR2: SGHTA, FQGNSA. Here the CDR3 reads CASSGTVNKETQYF. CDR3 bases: TGTGCCAGTTCCGGGACAGTAAATAAAGAGACCCAGTACTTC.

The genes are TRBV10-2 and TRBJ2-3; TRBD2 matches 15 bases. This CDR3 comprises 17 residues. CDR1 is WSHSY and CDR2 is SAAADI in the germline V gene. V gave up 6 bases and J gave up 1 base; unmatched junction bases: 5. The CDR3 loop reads CASRGLAGGLRTDTQYF. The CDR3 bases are TGCGCCAGCAGAGGACTAGCGGGGGGGCTCCGCACAGATACGCAGTATTTT.

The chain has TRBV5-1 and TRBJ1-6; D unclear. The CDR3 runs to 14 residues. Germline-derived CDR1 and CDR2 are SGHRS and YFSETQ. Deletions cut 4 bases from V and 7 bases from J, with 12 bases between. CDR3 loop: CASSQNLGNSPLHF. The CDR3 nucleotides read TGCGCCAGCAGCCAAAACCTGGGCAATTCACCCCTCCACTTT.

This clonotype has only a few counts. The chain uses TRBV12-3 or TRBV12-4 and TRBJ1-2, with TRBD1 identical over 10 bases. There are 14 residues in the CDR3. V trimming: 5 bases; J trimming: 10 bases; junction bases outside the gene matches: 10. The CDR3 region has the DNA TGTGCCAGCAGTCCCCGACAGGGGGCGCATGTCTACACCTTC. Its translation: CASSPRQGAHVYTF.

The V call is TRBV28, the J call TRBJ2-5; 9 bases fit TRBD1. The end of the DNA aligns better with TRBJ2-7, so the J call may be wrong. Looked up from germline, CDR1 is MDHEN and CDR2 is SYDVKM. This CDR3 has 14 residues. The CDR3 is CASRPRRQGVEQYF. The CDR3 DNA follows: TGTGCCAGCAGGCCTAGGAGACAGGGGGTCGAGCAGTACTTC.

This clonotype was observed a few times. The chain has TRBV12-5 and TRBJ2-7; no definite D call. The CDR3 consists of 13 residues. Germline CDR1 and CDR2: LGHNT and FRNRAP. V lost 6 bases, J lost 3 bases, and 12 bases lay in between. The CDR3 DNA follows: TGTGCTAGTGGCCGAGGTTCCTACTACGAGCAGTACTTC. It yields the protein CASGRGSYYEQYF.